The entry below gives a single T cell receptor beta chain sequence along with its context. These data originate in a study of shared clonotypes between healthy human individuals. Study information: Donor composition was a couple of women and three men, aged 18 to 49.

Germline V CDR1 and CDR2: GTSNPN, SVGIG (reference sequence). V gave up 0 bases and J gave up 5 bases; unmatched junction bases: 9. CDR3 size: 15 residues. The assay was immunoSEQ multiplex PCR, and TCRdb's table has in-frame clones only and misses some. The data show millions of clones, more than 90% seen once. Sequenced material: naive CD4+ T cells sorted from blood. Stated subset: CD45RA+ positively selected. The origin of this receptor is a man aged 18 to 29 in good health. The chain has TRBV30 and TRBJ2-5; the match to TRBD2 covers 7 bases. DNA for the CDR3: TGTGCCTGGAGTGTAGGTGCTAGCGGTCACGAGACCCAGTACTTC. This codes for CAWSVGASGHETQYF.